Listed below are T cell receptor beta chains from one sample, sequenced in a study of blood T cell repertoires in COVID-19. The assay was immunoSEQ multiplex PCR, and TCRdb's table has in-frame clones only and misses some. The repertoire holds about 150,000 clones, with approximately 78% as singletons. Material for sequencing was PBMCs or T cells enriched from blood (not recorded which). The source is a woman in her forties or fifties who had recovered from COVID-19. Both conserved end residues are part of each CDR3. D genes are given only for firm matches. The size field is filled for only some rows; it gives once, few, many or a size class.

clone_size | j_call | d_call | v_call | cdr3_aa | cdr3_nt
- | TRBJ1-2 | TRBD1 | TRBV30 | CAWSWDRVGYTF | TGTGCCTGGAGTTGGGACAGGGTTGGCTACACCTTC
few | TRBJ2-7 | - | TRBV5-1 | CASSFVSISYEQYF | TGCGCCAGCAGCTTTGTCTCTATCTCCTACGAGCAGTACTTC
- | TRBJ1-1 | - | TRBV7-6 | CASSLAEIMNTEAFF | TGTGCCAGCAGCTTAGCGGAGATCATGAACACTGAAGCTTTCTTT
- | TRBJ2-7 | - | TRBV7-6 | CASSLGTGSSYEQYF | TGTGCCAGCAGCTTAGGAACAGGGTCGTCCTACGAGCAGTACTTC
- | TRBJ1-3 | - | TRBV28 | CASSSTGAGNTIYF | TGTGCCAGCAGTTCCACTGGGGCCGGAAACACCATATATTTT
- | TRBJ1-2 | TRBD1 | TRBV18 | CASPSDREAIYGYTF | TGTGCCAGCCCTTCGGACAGGGAAGCTATCTATGGCTACACCTTC
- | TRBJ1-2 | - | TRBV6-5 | CASSSQGLTNYGYTF | TGTGCCAGCAGTTCCCAGGGGCTTACTAACTATGGCTACACCTTC
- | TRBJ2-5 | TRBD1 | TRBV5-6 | CASSYTSALFRDRKETQYF | TGTGCCAGCAGTTATACCTCGGCTCTCTTCCGGGACAGAAAAGAGACCCAGTACTTC
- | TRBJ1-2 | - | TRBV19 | CATSMGGWQGYGYTF | TGTGCCACATCTATGGGAGGGTGGCAGGGCTATGGCTACACCTTC
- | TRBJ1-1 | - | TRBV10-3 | CAISESTENTEAFF | TGTGCCATCAGTGAGTCGACAGAGAACACTGAAGCTTTCTTT
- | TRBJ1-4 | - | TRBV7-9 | CASSLTRGWDELFF | TGTGCCAGCAGCTTAACGCGGGGCTGGGATGAACTGTTTTTT
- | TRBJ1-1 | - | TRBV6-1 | CASSEDQRGSRAFF | TGTGCCAGCAGTGAAGACCAACGGGGGTCGCGGGCTTTCTTT
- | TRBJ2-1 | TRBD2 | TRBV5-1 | CASSLVPSGPQLTVQFF | TGCGCCAGCAGCTTGGTTCCTAGCGGGCCCCAATTGACTGTGCAGTTCTTC
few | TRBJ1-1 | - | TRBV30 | CAWSDNFRRAFF | TGTGCCTGGAGCGACAACTTCCGACGGGCTTTCTTT
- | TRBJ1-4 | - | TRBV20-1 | CSASSGAANEKLFF | TGCAGTGCTAGTTCAGGGGCGGCTAATGAAAAACTGTTTTTT
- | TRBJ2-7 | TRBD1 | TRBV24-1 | CATSEARTGVSREQYF | TGTGCCACCAGTGAGGCAAGGACAGGGGTTTCTAGGGAGCAGTACTTC